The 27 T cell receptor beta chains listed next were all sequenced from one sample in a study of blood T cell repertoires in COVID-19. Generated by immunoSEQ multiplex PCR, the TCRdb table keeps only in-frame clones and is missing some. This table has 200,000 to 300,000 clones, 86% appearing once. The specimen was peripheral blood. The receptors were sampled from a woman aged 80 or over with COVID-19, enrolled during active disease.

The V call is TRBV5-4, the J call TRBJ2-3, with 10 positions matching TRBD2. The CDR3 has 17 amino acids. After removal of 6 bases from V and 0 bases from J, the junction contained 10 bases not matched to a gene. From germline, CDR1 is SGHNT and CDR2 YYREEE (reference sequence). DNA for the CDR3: TGTGCCAGCACCCGAGGCGCTAGCGGGGGCAGCACAGATACGCAGTATTTT. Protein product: CASTRGASGGSTDTQYF.

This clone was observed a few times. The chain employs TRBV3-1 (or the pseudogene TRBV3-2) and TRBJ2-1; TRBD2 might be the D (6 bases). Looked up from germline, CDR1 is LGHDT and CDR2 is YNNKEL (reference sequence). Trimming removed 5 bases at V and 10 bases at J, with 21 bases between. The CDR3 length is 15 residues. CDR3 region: CASSFRDWGPREQFF. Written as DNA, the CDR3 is TGTGCCAGCAGCTTCCGGGACTGGGGCCCTCGAGAGCAGTTCTTC.

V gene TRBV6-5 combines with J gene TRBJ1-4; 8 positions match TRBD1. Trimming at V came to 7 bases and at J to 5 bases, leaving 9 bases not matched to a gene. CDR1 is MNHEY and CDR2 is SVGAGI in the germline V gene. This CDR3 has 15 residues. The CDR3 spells CASTSNGQGNEKLFF. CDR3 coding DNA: TGTGCCAGCACCTCAAATGGACAGGGAAATGAAAAACTGTTTTTT.

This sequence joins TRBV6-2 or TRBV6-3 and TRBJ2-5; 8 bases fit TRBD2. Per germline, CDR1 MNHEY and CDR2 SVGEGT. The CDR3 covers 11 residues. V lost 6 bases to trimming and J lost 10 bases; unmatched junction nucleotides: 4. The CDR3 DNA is TGTGCCAGCAGCCGGCGGGGGGACCAGTACTTC. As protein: CASSRRGDQYF.

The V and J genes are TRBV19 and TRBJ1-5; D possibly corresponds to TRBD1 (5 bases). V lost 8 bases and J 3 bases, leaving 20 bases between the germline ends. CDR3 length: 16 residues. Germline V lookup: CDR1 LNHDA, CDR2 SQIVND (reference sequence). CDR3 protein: CASQRIIQENNQPQHF. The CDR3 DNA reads TGTGCCAGTCAACGGATTATACAGGAGAACAATCAGCCCCAGCATTTT.

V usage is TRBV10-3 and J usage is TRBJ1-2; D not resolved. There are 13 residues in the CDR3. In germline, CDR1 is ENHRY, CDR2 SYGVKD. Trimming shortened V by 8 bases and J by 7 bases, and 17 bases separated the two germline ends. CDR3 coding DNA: TGTGCCATCGGCCCAGATTGGGGAGGTGGCTACACCTTC. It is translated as CAIGPDWGGGYTF.

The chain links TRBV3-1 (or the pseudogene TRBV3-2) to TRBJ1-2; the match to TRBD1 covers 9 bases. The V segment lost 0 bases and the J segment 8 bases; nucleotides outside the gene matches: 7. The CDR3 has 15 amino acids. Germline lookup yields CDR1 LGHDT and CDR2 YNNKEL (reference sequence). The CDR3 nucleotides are TGTGCCAGCAGCCAAGATTCGGGACAGGGAGGCGGCTACACCTTC. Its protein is CASSQDSGQGGGYTF.

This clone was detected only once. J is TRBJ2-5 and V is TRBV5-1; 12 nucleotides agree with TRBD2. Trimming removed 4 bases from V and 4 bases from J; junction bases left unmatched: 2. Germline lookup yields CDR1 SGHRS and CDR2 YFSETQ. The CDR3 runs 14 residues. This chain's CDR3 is CASSPTSGRETQYF. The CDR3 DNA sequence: TGCGCCAGCAGCCCGACTAGCGGGAGAGAGACCCAGTACTTC. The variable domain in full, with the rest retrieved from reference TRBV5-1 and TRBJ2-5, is KAGVTQTPRYLIKTRGQQVTLSCSPISGHRSVSWYQQTPGQGLQFLFEYFSETQRNKGNFPGRFSGRQFSNSRSEMNVSTLELGDSALYLCASSPTSGRETQYFGPGTRLLVL.

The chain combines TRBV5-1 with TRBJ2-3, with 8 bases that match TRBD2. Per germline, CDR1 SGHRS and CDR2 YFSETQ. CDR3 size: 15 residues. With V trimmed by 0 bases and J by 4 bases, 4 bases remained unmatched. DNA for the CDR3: TGCGCCAGCAGCTTGGCGGGGGGGGGCGCAGATACGCAGTATTTT. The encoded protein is CASSLAGGGADTQYF. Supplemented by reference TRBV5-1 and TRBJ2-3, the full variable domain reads KAGVTQTPRYLIKTRGQQVTLSCSPISGHRSVSWYQQTPGQGLQFLFEYFSETQRNKGNFPGRFSGRQFSNSRSEMNVSTLELGDSALYLCASSLAGGGADTQYFGPGTRLTVL.

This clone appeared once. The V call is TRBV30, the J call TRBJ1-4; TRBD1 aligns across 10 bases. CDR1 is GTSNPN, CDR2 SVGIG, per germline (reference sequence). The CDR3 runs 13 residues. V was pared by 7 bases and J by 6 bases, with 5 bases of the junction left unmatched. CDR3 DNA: TGTGCCTCAAGGGGACAGGGGCATGAAAAACTGTTTTTT. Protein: CASRGQGHEKLFF.

The CDR3 DNA reads as TGCGCCAGCAGTCCGGGGACAAACTATGGCTACACCTTC. Protein sequence: CASSPGTNYGYTF. This chain uses TRBV4-1 with TRBJ1-2, with D possibly TRBD1 on 6 matching bases. CDR3 length equals 13 residues. Looked up from germline, CDR1 is MGHRA and CDR2 is YSYEKL. The V end lost 6 bases, the J end lost 2 bases, and 10 bases lay between the germline ends.

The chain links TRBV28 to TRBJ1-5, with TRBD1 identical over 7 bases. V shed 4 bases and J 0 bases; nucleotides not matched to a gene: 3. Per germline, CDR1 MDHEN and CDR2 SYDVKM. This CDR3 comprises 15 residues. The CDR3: CASSWGQSSNQPQHF. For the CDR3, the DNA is TGTGCCAGCAGTTGGGGACAGAGTAGCAATCAGCCCCAGCATTTT. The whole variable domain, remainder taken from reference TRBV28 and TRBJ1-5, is DVKVTQSSRYLVKRTGEKVFLECVQDMDHENMFWYRQDPGLGLRLIYFSYDVKMKEKGDIPEGYSVSREKKERFSLILESASTNQTSMYLCASSWGQSSNQPQHFGDGTRLSIL.

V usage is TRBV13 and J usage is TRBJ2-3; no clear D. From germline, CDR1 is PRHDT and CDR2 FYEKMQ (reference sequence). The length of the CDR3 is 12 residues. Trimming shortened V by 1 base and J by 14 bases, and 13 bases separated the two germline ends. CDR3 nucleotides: TGTGCCAGCAGCTTAGCCCTCGGGTCATTGTATTTT. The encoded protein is CASSLALGSLYF.

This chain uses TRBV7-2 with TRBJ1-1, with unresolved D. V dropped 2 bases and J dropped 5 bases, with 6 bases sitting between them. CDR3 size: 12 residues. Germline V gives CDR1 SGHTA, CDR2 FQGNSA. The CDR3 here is CASSLSRTEAFF. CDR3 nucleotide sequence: TGTGCCAGCAGCTTAAGCCGGACTGAAGCTTTCTTT.

CDR3 DNA: TGTGCCAGCAGGACCGGGACAGGATCCTACGAGCAGTACGTC. Protein product: CASRTGTGSYEQYV. The rearrangement joins TRBV6-5 to TRBJ2-7; 8 positions agree with TRBD1. Losses at the gene ends were 6 bases for V and 1 base for J; bases not matched to a gene: 5. The CDR3 is 14 amino acids. Germline CDR1 is MNHEY and CDR2 is SVGAGI.

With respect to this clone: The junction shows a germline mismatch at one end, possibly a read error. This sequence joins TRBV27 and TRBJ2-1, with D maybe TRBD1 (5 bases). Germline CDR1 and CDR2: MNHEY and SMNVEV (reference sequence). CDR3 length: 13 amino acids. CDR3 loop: CASSLSDRFDWVF. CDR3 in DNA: TGTGCCAGCAGTTTATCCGACAGATTCGATTGGGTCTTC.

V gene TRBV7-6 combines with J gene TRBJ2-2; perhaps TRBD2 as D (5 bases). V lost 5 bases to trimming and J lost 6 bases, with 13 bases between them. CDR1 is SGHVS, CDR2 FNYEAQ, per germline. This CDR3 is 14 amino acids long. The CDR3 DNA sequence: TGTGCCAGCAGCCTCTCCCAGAGGGCCGGGGAGCTGTTTTTT. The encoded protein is CASSLSQRAGELFF.

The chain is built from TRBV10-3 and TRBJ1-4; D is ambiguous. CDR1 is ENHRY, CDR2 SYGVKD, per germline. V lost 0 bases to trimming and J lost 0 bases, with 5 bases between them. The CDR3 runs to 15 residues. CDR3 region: CAISESGSTNEKLFF. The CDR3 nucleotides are TGTGCCATCAGTGAGTCCGGGTCAACTAATGAAAAACTGTTTTTT.

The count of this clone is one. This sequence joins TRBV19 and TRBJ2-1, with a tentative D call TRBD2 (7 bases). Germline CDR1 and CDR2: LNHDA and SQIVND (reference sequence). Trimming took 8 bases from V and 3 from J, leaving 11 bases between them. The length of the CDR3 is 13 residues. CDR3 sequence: CASGGGIYNEQFF. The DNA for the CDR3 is TGTGCCAGTGGGGGGGGCATCTACAATGAGCAGTTCTTC.

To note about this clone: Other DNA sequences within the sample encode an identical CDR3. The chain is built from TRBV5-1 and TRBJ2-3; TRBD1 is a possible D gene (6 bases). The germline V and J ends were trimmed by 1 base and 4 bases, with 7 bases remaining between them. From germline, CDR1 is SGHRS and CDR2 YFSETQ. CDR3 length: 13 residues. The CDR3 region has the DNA TGCGCCAGCAGCTTGCAGGGGCCAGATACGCAGTATTTT. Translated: CASSLQGPDTQYF.

The CDR3 nucleotides read TGTGCCAGTAGTATTCCCCGGTCTTATAATTCACCCCTCCACTTT. It specifies CASSIPRSYNSPLHF. This chain joins TRBV19 and TRBJ1-6; D gene uncertain. Between the trimmed V and J ends, which lost 3 bases and 4 bases, there was a span of 10 bases. This CDR3 comprises 15 residues. Germline values: CDR1 LNHDA, CDR2 SQIVND (reference sequence).

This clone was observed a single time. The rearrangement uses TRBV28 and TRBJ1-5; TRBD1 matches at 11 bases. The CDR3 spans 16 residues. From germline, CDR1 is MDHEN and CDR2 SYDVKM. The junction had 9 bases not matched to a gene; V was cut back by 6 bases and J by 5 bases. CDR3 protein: CASSLLRTGGDQPQHF. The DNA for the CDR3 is TGTGCCAGCAGCCTGCTGAGGACAGGGGGCGATCAGCCCCAGCATTTT.

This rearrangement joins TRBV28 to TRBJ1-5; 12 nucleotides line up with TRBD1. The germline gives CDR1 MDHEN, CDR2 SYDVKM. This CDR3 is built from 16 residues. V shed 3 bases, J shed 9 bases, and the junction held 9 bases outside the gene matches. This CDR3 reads CASSLFRDRGRGPQHF. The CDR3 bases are TGTGCCAGCAGTTTGTTCCGGGACAGGGGGCGAGGGCCCCAGCATTTT.

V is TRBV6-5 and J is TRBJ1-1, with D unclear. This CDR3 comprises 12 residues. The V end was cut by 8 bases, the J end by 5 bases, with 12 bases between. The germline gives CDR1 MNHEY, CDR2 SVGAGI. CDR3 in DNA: TGTGCCAGCCTGGAGGGTCCAACTGAAGCTTTCTTT. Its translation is CASLEGPTEAFF.

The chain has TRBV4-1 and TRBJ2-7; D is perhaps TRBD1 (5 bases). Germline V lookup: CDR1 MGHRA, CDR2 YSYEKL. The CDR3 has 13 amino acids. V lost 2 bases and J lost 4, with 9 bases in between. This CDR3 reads CASSQNYRYEQYF. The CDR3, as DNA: TGCGCCAGCAGCCAAAACTACAGGTACGAGCAGTACTTC.

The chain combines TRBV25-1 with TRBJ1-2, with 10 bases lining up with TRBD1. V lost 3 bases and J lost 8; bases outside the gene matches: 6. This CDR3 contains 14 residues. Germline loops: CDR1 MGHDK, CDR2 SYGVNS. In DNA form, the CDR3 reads TGTGCCAGCAGTGAGGGGACAGGGGTACGGGGCTACACCTTC. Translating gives CASSEGTGVRGYTF.

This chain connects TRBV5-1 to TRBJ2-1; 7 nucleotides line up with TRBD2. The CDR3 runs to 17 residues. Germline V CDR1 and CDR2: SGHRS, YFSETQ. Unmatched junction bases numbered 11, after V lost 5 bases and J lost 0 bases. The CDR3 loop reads CASSWGEGTFSYNEQFF. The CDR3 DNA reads TGCGCCAGCAGTTGGGGGGAGGGGACTTTCTCCTACAATGAGCAGTTCTTC.